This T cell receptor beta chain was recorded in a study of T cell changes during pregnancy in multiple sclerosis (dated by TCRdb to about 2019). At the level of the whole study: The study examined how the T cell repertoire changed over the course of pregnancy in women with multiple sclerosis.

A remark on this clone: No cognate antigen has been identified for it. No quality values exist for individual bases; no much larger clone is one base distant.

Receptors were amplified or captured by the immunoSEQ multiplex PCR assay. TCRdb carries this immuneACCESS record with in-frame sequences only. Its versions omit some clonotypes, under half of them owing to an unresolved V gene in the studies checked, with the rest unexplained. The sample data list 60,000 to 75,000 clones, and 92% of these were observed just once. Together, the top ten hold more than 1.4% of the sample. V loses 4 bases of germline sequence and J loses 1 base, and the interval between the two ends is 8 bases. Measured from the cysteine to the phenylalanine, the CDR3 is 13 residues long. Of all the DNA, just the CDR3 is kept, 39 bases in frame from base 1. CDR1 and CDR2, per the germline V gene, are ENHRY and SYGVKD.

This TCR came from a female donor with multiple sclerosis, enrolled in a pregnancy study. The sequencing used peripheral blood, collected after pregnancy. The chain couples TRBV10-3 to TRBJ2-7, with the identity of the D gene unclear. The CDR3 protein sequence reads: CAISGARSYEQYF. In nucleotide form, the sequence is TGTGCCATCAGTGGAGCGCGTTCCTACGAGCAGTACTTC.